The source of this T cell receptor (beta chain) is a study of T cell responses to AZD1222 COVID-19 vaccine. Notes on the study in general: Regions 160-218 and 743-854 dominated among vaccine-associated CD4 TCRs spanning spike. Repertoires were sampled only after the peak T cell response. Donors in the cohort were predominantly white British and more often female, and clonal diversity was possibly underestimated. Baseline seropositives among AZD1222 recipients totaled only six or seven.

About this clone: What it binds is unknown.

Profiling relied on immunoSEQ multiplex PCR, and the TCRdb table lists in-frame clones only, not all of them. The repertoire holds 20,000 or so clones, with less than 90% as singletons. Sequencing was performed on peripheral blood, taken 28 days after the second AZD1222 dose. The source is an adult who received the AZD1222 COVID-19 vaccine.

CDR3 nucleotides: TGTGCCAGTAGTAAAGGGACAGGGAGTGCTTTCTTT. Protein: CASSKGTGSAFF. This chain uses TRBV19 with TRBJ1-1; 9 bases fit TRBD1. Germline V gene data show CDR1 as LNHDA and CDR2 as SQIVND (reference sequence). This CDR3 comprises 12 residues. V was pared by 4 bases and J by 11 bases, with 5 bases of the junction left unmatched.